What follows are 27 T cell receptor beta chains derived from one specimen sequenced in a study of blood T cell repertoires in COVID-19. Some clones are missing from TCRdb's copy, which holds only in-frame ones; the method was immunoSEQ multiplex PCR. There are a few hundred thousand clones in the sample; around 91% occur only once, and 0.55% to 0.75% lies in the top ten. Specimen: PBMCs or T cells enriched from blood (not recorded which). These TCRs come from a man between 18 and 29 years old who had recovered from COVID-19.

Regarding this clone: The identical CDR3 is also encoded by other nucleotide sequences in the sample. The rearrangement joins TRBV15 to TRBJ2-5, with D possibly being TRBD1 (5 bases). The CDR3 totals 13 residues. The V gene's germline CDR1 is LNHNV and CDR2 YYDKDF (reference sequence). V gave up 0 bases and J gave up 4 bases, with 6 bases separating them. The CDR3 nucleotides are TGTGCCACCAGCAGAGATCAGGGAGAGACCCAGTACTTC. Translation gives CATSRDQGETQYF.

With regard to this clone: A read error may explain this, as a much larger clone is one base away. As DNA, the CDR3 is TGTGCCAGCAGGACAACAGCTAACTATGGCTACACCTTC. Translating gives CASRTTANYGYTF. This chain joins TRBV7-9 and TRBJ1-2; D not resolved. The CDR3 sequence is 13 residues long. The V gene's germline CDR1 is SEHNR and CDR2 FQNEAQ (reference sequence). The germline V and J ends were trimmed by 6 bases and 0 bases, with 8 bases remaining between them.

The V gene is TRBV2, the J gene TRBJ1-1; D call uncertain. This CDR3 comprises 13 residues. Trimming took off 5 bases at V and 1 base at J, with 8 bases between the two ends. CDR1 and CDR2 (germline): SNHLY, FYNNEI. CDR3 sequence: CASSFGRNTEAFF. DNA of the CDR3: TGTGCCAGCAGTTTTGGGCGGAACACTGAAGCTTTCTTT.

This chain's CDR3 is CASDNNPGGLYNEQFF. CDR3 DNA: TGCGCCAGTGACAACAACCCAGGGGGCTTATACAATGAGCAGTTCTTC. The chain carries TRBV10-2 and TRBJ2-1; 8 bases line up with TRBD1. The CDR3 loop spans 16 amino acids. Germline V gene data show CDR1 as WSHSY and CDR2 as SAAADI. The trim removed 9 bases at V and 4 bases at J, leaving 14 bases unmatched.

This chain joins TRBV7-2 and TRBJ2-1, with TRBD1 identical over 8 bases. Germline CDR1 reads SGHTA; CDR2 reads FQGNSA. This CDR3 has 13 residues. The J segment lost 9 bases and the V segment lost 4 bases, leaving 5 bases of the junction unmatched. This chain's CDR3 is CASSYTGGVEQFF. Here the CDR3 DNA reads TGTGCCAGCAGCTATACAGGGGGTGTTGAGCAGTTCTTC.

The DNA for the CDR3 is TGTGCCAGCAGTTTATTTCGTCAGAAAAATTCACCCCTCCACTTT. Its translation is CASSLFRQKNSPLHF. The gene calls are TRBV28 and TRBJ1-6, with D unresolved. The CDR3 has 15 amino acids. Germline assignment: CDR1 MDHEN and CDR2 SYDVKM. Between the trimmed V and J ends, which lost 1 base and 7 bases, there was a span of 11 bases. Using reference TRBV28 and TRBJ1-6 for the parts outside the CDR3, the full variable domain is DVKVTQSSRYLVKRTGEKVFLECVQDMDHENMFWYRQDPGLGLRLIYFSYDVKMKEKGDIPEGYSVSREKKERFSLILESASTNQTSMYLCASSLFRQKNSPLHFGNGTRLTVT.

The chain carries TRBV18 and TRBJ2-1; 7 bases map to TRBD2. The germline V gene has CDR1 KGHSH and CDR2 LQKENI. The junction had 6 bases not matched to a gene; V was cut back by 6 bases and J by 4 bases. This CDR3 contains 14 residues. The CDR3 coding sequence is TGTGCCAGCTCCGACGGGGAGGGGTACAATGAGCAGTTCTTC. Protein sequence: CASSDGEGYNEQFF.

The chain is built from TRBV4-1 and TRBJ1-2, with 7 bases lining up with TRBD1. The CDR3 covers 15 residues. Germline V CDR1 and CDR2: MGHRA, YSYEKL. Losses at the gene ends were 0 bases for V and 4 bases for J; bases not matched to a gene: 5. The CDR3 loop reads CASSQDEGAGYGYTF. CDR3 coding DNA: TGCGCCAGCAGCCAAGACGAGGGGGCCGGCTATGGCTACACCTTC.

The chain combines TRBV29-1 with TRBJ1-2; unclear D gene. Germline values: CDR1 SQVTM, CDR2 ANQGSEA. This CDR3 comprises 14 residues. Trimming took 4 bases from V and 8 from J, leaving 20 bases between them. CDR3 coding DNA: TGCAGCGTTGGATTGCTCGGGGTGGAAGTCGGCTACACCTTC. Protein sequence: CSVGLLGVEVGYTF.

This clone was counted a single time. V gene TRBV29-1 combines with J gene TRBJ2-1; TRBD2 might be the D (6 bases). The V end lost 7 bases, the J end lost 0 bases, and 16 bases lay between the germline ends. The germline gives CDR1 SQVTM, CDR2 ANQGSEA. The CDR3 contains 15 residues. CDR3 in DNA: TGCAGCGGTATGGGACTCCCGAGCTCCTACAATGAGCAGTTCTTC. As protein: CSGMGLPSSYNEQFF.

CDR3 sequence reads: CASSYYRGDQPQHF. The CDR3 coding sequence is TGTGCCAGCAGTTACTACCGGGGGGATCAGCCCCAGCATTTT. The chain recombines TRBV6-2 or TRBV6-3 with TRBJ1-5; D perhaps matches TRBD1 (5 bases). Trimming took 1 base from V and 5 from J, leaving 9 bases between them. The CDR3 is 14 amino acids. Germline CDR1 and CDR2: MNHEY and SVGEGT.

The chain carries TRBV6-5 and TRBJ1-2; TRBD1 aligns across 8 bases. CDR1 MNHEY and CDR2 SVGAGI come from the germline V gene. The CDR3 is made up of 15 amino acids. The V segment lost 2 bases and the J segment 5 bases; nucleotides outside the gene matches: 7. The DNA of the CDR3 is TGTGCCAGCAGTTACGGTAGAGGACAGGGATATGGCTACACCTTC. Encoded protein: CASSYGRGQGYGYTF.

The chain is built from TRBV9 and TRBJ2-7; TRBD2 matches 11 bases. The CDR3 is made up of 15 amino acids. With 3 bases clipped from V and 4 bases from J, the junction kept 6 bases outside the gene matches. Germline CDR1 is SGDLS and CDR2 is YYNGEE. The CDR3 DNA reads TGTGCCAGCAGCGCAGCCGGGACTAGCGGTTACGAGCAGTACTTC. Translating gives CASSAAGTSGYEQYF.

The chain employs TRBV19 and TRBJ2-1; 11 bases agree with TRBD2. The germline gives CDR1 LNHDA, CDR2 SQIVND (reference sequence). The ends lost 6 bases at V and 5 bases at J; junction bases unmatched: 6. This CDR3 region has 15 residues. The CDR3 reads CASSPTSGTHNEQFF. As DNA, the CDR3 is TGTGCCAGTAGCCCGACTAGCGGGACCCACAATGAGCAGTTCTTC.

CDR3 DNA: TGTGCCACCAGTGATTTCTCTAGCGTTCTATACTTC. Residues: CATSDFSSVLYF. The V call is TRBV24-1, the J call TRBJ2-5, with D perhaps TRBD2 (6 bases). This CDR3 is built from 12 residues. Trimming took off 1 base at V and 14 bases at J, with 13 bases between the two ends. Germline V gene sequence: CDR1 KGHDR, CDR2 SFDVKD.

This chain links TRBV11-1 with TRBJ2-1; 8 bases agree with TRBD1. Germline assignment: CDR1 SGHAT and CDR2 FQDESV (reference sequence). V trimming: 4 bases; J trimming: 3 bases; junction bases outside the gene matches: 5. The CDR3 runs 15 residues. CDR3 bases: TGTGCCAGCAGCTCCGTTGGGACAGGCTACAATGAGCAGTTCTTC. Translating gives CASSSVGTGYNEQFF.

V usage is TRBV15 and J usage is TRBJ2-2; 7 nucleotides line up with TRBD1. The CDR3 is made up of 16 amino acids. V gave up 1 base and J gave up 7 bases; unmatched junction bases: 9. CDR1 LNHNV and CDR2 YYDKDF come from the germline V gene (reference sequence). The CDR3 protein is CATSRGNRGRDGELFF. The CDR3 DNA follows: TGTGCCACCAGCAGAGGGAACAGGGGACGGGACGGGGAGCTGTTTTTT.

This sequence joins TRBV5-1 and TRBJ1-1; 7 bases agree with TRBD1. CDR3 length: 13 residues. The trim removed 5 bases at V and 4 bases at J, leaving 5 bases unmatched. Germline V gene sequence: CDR1 SGHRS, CDR2 YFSETQ. The CDR3 here is CASSGQAGTEAFF. Written as DNA, the CDR3 is TGCGCCAGCAGTGGACAGGCGGGCACTGAAGCTTTCTTT.

The V call is TRBV2, the J call TRBJ2-1, with 9 bases lining up with TRBD2. Germline V gene data show CDR1 as SNHLY and CDR2 as FYNNEI. Trimming removed 3 bases from V and 4 bases from J; junction bases left unmatched: 4. The CDR3 runs to 15 residues. CDR3 protein: CASSDGLAGYNEQFF. The CDR3 nucleotides are TGTGCCAGCAGTGACGGCCTAGCGGGATACAATGAGCAGTTCTTC.

This chain joins TRBV5-5 and TRBJ2-2, with 7 bases identical to TRBD2. The CDR3 spans 15 residues. V lost 5 bases and J lost 7; bases outside the gene matches: 11. The germline V gene encodes CDR1 SGHKS and CDR2 YYEKEE (reference sequence). DNA for the CDR3: TGTGCCAGCAGTCGAGCCGGGACTATGGACGGGGAGCTGTTTTTT. This encodes CASSRAGTMDGELFF.

V and J are TRBV7-2 and TRBJ1-1; unclear D gene. This CDR3 comprises 12 residues. Per germline, CDR1 SGHTA and CDR2 FQGNSA. Between the trimmed V and J ends, which lost 5 bases and 7 bases, there was a span of 11 bases. The CDR3 region has the DNA TGTGCCAGCAGCCTGGCGGGATTTGAAGCTTTCTTT. It translates to CASSLAGFEAFF.

The genes are TRBV7-3 and TRBJ1-5; D may be TRBD1 (6 bases). The length of the CDR3 is 14 residues. Germline-derived CDR1 and CDR2 are SGHTA and FQGTGA. Between the trimmed V and J ends, which lost 4 bases and 2 bases, there was a span of 9 bases. The CDR3 DNA is TGTGCCAGCAGCTCGGACAGCCGCAATCAGCCCCAGCATTTT. Its protein is CASSSDSRNQPQHF.

The chain carries TRBV3-1 (or the pseudogene TRBV3-2) and TRBJ1-1; 7 nucleotides match TRBD1. V lost 3 bases, J lost 3 bases, and 4 bases stayed unmatched. Germline V gene data show CDR1 as LGHDT and CDR2 as YNNKEL (reference sequence). This CDR3 is built from 14 residues. CDR3 sequence reads: CASSQGTEYTEAFF. The CDR3 DNA sequence: TGTGCCAGCAGCCAGGGGACAGAGTACACTGAAGCTTTCTTT.

The V gene is TRBV10-3, the J gene TRBJ2-1; D is ambiguous. The ends were cut back, 3 bases at V and 6 bases at J, with 9 bases in the middle. CDR1 and CDR2 (germline): ENHRY, SYGVKD. This CDR3 spans 13 amino acids. The DNA for the CDR3 is TGTGCCATCAGTGAAGGTAGCAGCAATGAGCAGTTCTTC. It encodes CAISEGSSNEQFF.

This clone was seen more than once but under ten times. This chain uses TRBV4-1 with TRBJ2-7, with 9 nucleotides matching TRBD1. V was pared by 5 bases and J by 2 bases, with 7 bases of the junction left unmatched. This CDR3 has 15 residues. The germline V gene has CDR1 MGHRA and CDR2 YSYEKL. The CDR3 reads CASSSTGTGTYEQYF. CDR3 coding DNA: TGCGCCAGCAGCTCTACCGGGACAGGGACCTACGAGCAGTACTTC.

This clone came up once. The chain recombines TRBV11-3 with TRBJ1-2; 7 bases are shared with TRBD1. The CDR3 runs 16 residues. V lost 5 bases to trimming and J lost 5 bases; unmatched junction nucleotides: 14. CDR1 is SGHNT, CDR2 YENEEA, per germline. The CDR3 loop reads CASSIGTEGSGYGYTF. As DNA, the CDR3 is TGTGCCAGCAGCATTGGGACAGAGGGTTCGGGGTATGGCTACACCTTC.

The chain has TRBV5-4 and TRBJ2-3; 11 nucleotides line up with TRBD2. CDR3 length: 15 amino acids. The junction had 0 bases not matched to a gene; V was cut back by 0 bases and J by 3 bases. Germline V gene data show CDR1 as SGHNT and CDR2 as YYREEE (reference sequence). CDR3 loop: CASSLVAGGTDTQYF. CDR3 in DNA: TGTGCCAGCAGCTTGGTAGCGGGAGGGACAGATACGCAGTATTTT.